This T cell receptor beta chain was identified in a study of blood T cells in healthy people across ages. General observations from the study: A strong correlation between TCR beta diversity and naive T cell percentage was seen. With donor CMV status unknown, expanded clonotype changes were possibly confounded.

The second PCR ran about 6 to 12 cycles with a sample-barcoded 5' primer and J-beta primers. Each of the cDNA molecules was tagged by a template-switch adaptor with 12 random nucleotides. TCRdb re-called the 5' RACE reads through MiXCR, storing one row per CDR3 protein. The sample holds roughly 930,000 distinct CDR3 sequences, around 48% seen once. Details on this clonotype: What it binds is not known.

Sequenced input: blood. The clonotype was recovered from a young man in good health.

The CDR3 DNA is TGTGCCAGCAGTTTCGTCGACACTGAAGCTTTCTTT. This encodes CASSFVDTEAFF. The rearrangement links TRBV7-8 to TRBJ1-1; D gene ambiguous. Trimming shortened V by 6 bases and J by 3 bases, and 8 bases separated the two germline ends. The CDR3 is made up of 12 amino acids. CDR1 and CDR2 from the germline V gene are SGHVS and FQNEAQ.